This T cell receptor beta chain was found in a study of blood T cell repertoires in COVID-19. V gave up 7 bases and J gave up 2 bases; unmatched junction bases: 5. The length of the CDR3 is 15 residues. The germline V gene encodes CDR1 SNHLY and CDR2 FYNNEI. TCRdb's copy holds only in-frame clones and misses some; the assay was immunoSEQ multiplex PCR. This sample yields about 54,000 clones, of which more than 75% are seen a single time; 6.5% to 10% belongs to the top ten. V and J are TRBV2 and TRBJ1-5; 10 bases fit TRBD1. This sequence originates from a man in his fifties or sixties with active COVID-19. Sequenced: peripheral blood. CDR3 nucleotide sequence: TGTGCCAGCAACCCGGGGACAGGGGGCAATCAGCCCCAGCATTTT. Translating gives CASNPGTGGNQPQHF.